The T cell receptor (beta chain) under discussion was sequenced for a study of cytomegalovirus exposure and HLA in healthy donors. Study-wide results and caveats: Earlier findings revealed that most TCR beta V segments proved productive either about 87% or about 30% of the time. Upon later analysis, HLA-associated TCR beta chains proved more clonally expanded than other, equally common chains. A few of the chains that were CMV-associated were confirmed in vitro to be specific for CMV antigens. The classifier was said to identify cytomegalovirus status with high specificity and sensitivity.

Details on this clone: Its antigen is unknown.

PCR amplification relied on 60 Vbeta primers (plus 13 Jbeta primers). Assay used: immunoSEQ multiplex PCR; TCRdb lists only in-frame clones, some missing. The data show just over 200,000 clones, just under 70% seen once. Germline CDR1 reads KGHSH; CDR2 reads LQKENI. The CDR3 loop spans 15 amino acids. With 3 bases clipped from V and 8 bases from J, the junction kept 10 bases outside the gene matches. This clonotype was obtained from a man aged 40-49 years in good health and CMV-seropositive. V and J are TRBV18 and TRBJ1-2; 9 nucleotides line up with TRBD1. The sequenced sample was PBMCs. CDR3 loop: CASSPEQGAVVGYTF. The CDR3 DNA sequence: TGTGCCAGCTCACCTGAACAGGGGGCGGTCGTAGGCTACACCTTC.